A single sample gave rise to the 16 T cell receptor beta chains below, sequenced in a study of regulatory T cells in long-lasting Graves disease. Investigators prepared the TCR beta libraries by applying iRepertoire HTBI primers and Arm-PCR of CDR3 regions. Each CDR3 protein is one row after TCRdb ran MiXCR on the multiplex PCR reads. The sample carries some 370,000 distinct CDR3 sequences, roughly 12% recorded once. Time point denoted: newly diagnosed GD, antithyroid drugs for less than 3 months. PBMC-derived RNA was used for the TCR library. In addition, the sample was reused for a study of T cells in Graves' hyperthyroidism and ophthalmopathy.

Specimen: peripheral blood mononuclear cells (PBMCs), collected at new diagnosis, from a patient treated with antithyroid drugs. All receptors derive from a woman aged 18 to 35 with Graves disease.

The chain combines TRBV20-1 with TRBJ2-7; TRBD1 matches 10 bases. J lost 2 bases, V lost 3 bases, and 10 bases had no gene match. Germline CDR1 is DFQATT and CDR2 is SNEGSKA (reference sequence). The CDR3 loop spans 16 amino acids. CDR3 in DNA: TGCAGTGCTAGGGTGGACAGGGGGAGACTTCCCTACGAGCAGTACTTC. Protein: CSARVDRGRLPYEQYF.

The gene calls are TRBV5-1 and TRBJ2-5, with D unresolved. CDR3 size: 13 residues. Trimming removed 7 bases from V and 2 bases from J, with 12 bases in between. CDR1 and CDR2 (germline): SGHRS, YFSETQ. CDR3 in amino acids: CASYGEGQETQYF. DNA for the CDR3: TGCGCCAGCTACGGCGAAGGACAAGAGACCCAGTACTTC. The entire variable domain, with the rest obtained from reference TRBV5-1 and TRBJ2-5, is as follows: KAGVTQTPRYLIKTRGQQVTLSCSPISGHRSVSWYQQTPGQGLQFLFEYFSETQRNKGNFPGRFSGRQFSNSRSEMNVSTLELGDSALYLCASYGEGQETQYFGPGTRLLVL.

Many counts were recorded for this clonotype. DNA of the CDR3: TGCAGTGCTAGGACAGGGAATGAAAAACTGTTTTTT. This encodes CSARTGNEKLFF. The V gene is TRBV20-1, the J gene TRBJ1-4; 7 nucleotides line up with TRBD1. The CDR3 spans 12 residues. CDR1 DFQATT and CDR2 SNEGSKA come from the germline V gene (reference sequence). Unmatched junction bases numbered 0, after V lost 3 bases and J lost 5 bases.

In its sample, this clonotype was seen once. A far more abundant clone sits one base away, making this likely a read error. The chain uses TRBV11-2 and TRBJ2-1; D is perhaps TRBD1 or TRBD2 (5 bases each). The CDR3 loop spans 13 amino acids. Germline assignment: CDR1 SGHAT and CDR2 FQNNGV. CDR3 in amino acids: CASSWGSYNEQLF. For the CDR3, the DNA is TGTGCCAGCAGCTGGGGGTCCTACAATGAGCAGCTCTTC.

This clonotype was seen a few times. V usage is TRBV4-1 and J usage is TRBJ2-2, with D perhaps matching TRBD2 (6 bases). The germline V and J ends were trimmed by 3 bases and 7 bases, with 12 bases remaining between them. CDR1 and CDR2 (germline): MGHRA, YSYEKL. The CDR3 is 14 amino acids. For the CDR3, the DNA is TGCGCCAGCAGCCACGGGGACTTTCTCGGGGAGCTGTTTTTT. Amino acids: CASSHGDFLGELFF.

Remarks on this clonotype: A much larger clone differs by one base, so this may be a read error. V and J are TRBV6-5 and TRBJ2-7; TRBD1 agrees at 8 bases. Germline V CDR1 and CDR2: MNHEY, SVGAGI. This CDR3 has 16 amino acids. This chain's CDR3 is CASNYSLRTGTYEQYF. The CDR3 region has the DNA TGTGCCAGCAATTACTCGTTGAGGACAGGGACCTACGAGCAGTACTTC.

This clonotype was found many times. The V call is TRBV2, the J call TRBJ2-1; 9 bases map to TRBD2. CDR3 size: 14 residues. Germline V CDR1 and CDR2: SNHLY, FYNNEI. V trimming: 8 bases; J trimming: 1 base; junction bases outside the gene matches: 3. CDR3 protein: CASEREASYNEQFF. DNA for the CDR3: TGTGCCAGCGAGCGGGAGGCATCCTACAATGAGCAGTTCTTC.

This chain connects TRBV6-2 or TRBV6-3 to TRBJ1-4, with D possibly being TRBD1 (6 bases). CDR1 is MNHEY and CDR2 is SVGEGT in the germline V gene. The V gene lost 5 bases and the J gene lost 1 base, with 11 bases spanning the gap. The CDR3 length is 15 residues. In nucleotides, the CDR3 is TGTGCCAGCAGTGAAACAGGGATAACTAATGAAAAACTGTTTTTT. It encodes CASSETGITNEKLFF.

This clonotype occurred many times. The chain links TRBV9 to TRBJ2-1; D ambiguous. CDR1 is SGDLS, CDR2 YYNGEE, per germline. V lost 2 bases and J lost 7, with 7 bases in between. The CDR3 covers 12 residues. CDR3 nucleotide sequence: TGTGCCAGCAGCGTTCCCAGTAATGAGCAGTTCTTC. It codes for CASSVPSNEQFF.

The chain links TRBV25-1 to TRBJ1-5, with a possible D match to TRBD1 (5 bases). The germline CDR1 and CDR2 sequences are MGHDK and SYGVNS. Between the trimmed V and J ends, which lost 4 bases and 5 bases, there was a span of 27 bases. The CDR3 spans 19 residues. CDR3 nucleotide sequence: TGTGCCAGCAGTGCGCTAAACCAGGGTCCGGAAGGGGTTCATCAGCCCCAGCATTTT. Encoded protein: CASSALNQGPEGVHQPQHF.

This clonotype was recorded many times. The rearrangement joins TRBV7-9 to TRBJ1-1; TRBD1 matches at 8 bases. The V gene end was trimmed by 5 bases and the J gene end by 1 base; junction bases not matched to a gene: 3. Germline-derived CDR1 and CDR2 are SEHNR and FQNEAQ (reference sequence). This CDR3 contains 14 residues. CDR3 sequence: CASSPQGANTEAFF. Here the CDR3 DNA reads TGTGCCAGCAGCCCCCAGGGGGCGAACACTGAAGCTTTCTTT. Using reference TRBV7-9 and TRBJ1-1 for the parts outside the CDR3, the full variable domain is DTGVSQNPRHKITKRGQNVTFRCDPISEHNRLYWYRQTLGQGPEFLTYFQNEAQLEKSRLLSDRFSAERPKGSFSTLEIQRTEQGDSAMYLCASSPQGANTEAFFGQGTRLTVV.

This clonotype was seen only a few times. This chain connects TRBV12-3 or TRBV12-4 to TRBJ2-5, with D tentatively TRBD2 (6 bases). The CDR3 consists of 16 residues. V dropped 4 bases and J dropped 5 bases, with 20 bases sitting between them. The CDR3 sequence: CASSSDSGGIIETQYF. The CDR3 bases are TGTGCCAGCAGTTCGGATAGCGGTGGGATTATTGAGACCCAGTACTTC.

This clonotype was recorded many times. This rearrangement joins TRBV5-1 to TRBJ2-1; weak D call: TRBD2 (7 bases). V was trimmed by 0 bases and J by 7 bases, leaving 11 bases between them. Germline CDR1 SGHRS, CDR2 YFSETQ. The CDR3 has 14 amino acids. CDR3 region: CASSLEGGVNEQFF. The DNA of the CDR3 is TGCGCCAGCAGCTTGGAGGGGGGGGTAAATGAGCAGTTCTTC.

This clonotype was counted ten times or more. The chain couples TRBV28 to TRBJ2-7; D is ambiguous. The CDR3 length is 14 residues. Germline CDR1 MDHEN, CDR2 SYDVKM. Trimming cost V 3 bases and J 2 bases, with 11 bases left between them. The CDR3 nucleotides are TGTGCCAGCAGTTTCGGGCGGACCCCCTACGAGCAGTACGTC. It translates to CASSFGRTPYEQYV.

At least ten counts were recorded for this clonotype. The chain employs TRBV7-9 and TRBJ2-1; 12 nucleotides agree with TRBD1. V was pared by 3 bases and J by 7 bases, with 4 bases of the junction left unmatched. Germline CDR1 reads SEHNR; CDR2 reads FQNEAQ (reference sequence). This CDR3 spans 15 amino acids. The CDR3 DNA reads as TGTGCCAGCAGCTTTGGGACAGGGGGCTCGAATGAGCAGTTCTTC. This encodes CASSFGTGGSNEQFF.

This clonotype has a handful of counts. V and J are TRBV6-1 and TRBJ2-7; tentative D call: TRBD1 (6 bases). Germline V gene sequence: CDR1 MNHNS, CDR2 SASEGT. The V gene lost 1 base and the J gene lost 3 bases, with 13 bases spanning the gap. The length of the CDR3 is 15 residues. The CDR3 bases are TGTGCCAGCAGTGAAGTACCGGGACACTACTACGAGCAGTACGTC. Translated: CASSEVPGHYYEQYV.